This T cell receptor (beta chain) was obtained from a study of Ad26.COV2.S vaccination and SARS-CoV-2 variants. Notes on the study in general: Considerable breadth of spike-specific CD8+ and CD4+ T cell responses has reportedly been documented following vaccination. TCR breadth and depth estimates may have understated total T cell responses.

Sequencing was performed with immunoSEQ multiplex PCR; in TCRdb, only in-frame clones are kept and a portion is missing. Of some 410,000 clones in the sample, about nine tenths were seen once. To note about this clone: Its antigen is not identified. Other DNA sequences in the same sample also yield this CDR3.

Trimming removed 3 bases from V and 2 bases from J; junction bases left unmatched: 1. Germline V gene data show CDR1 as GTSNPN and CDR2 as SVGIG (reference sequence). This CDR3 region has 13 residues. Documented treatment: roughly 20 received Ad26.COV2.S at low or high dose, single or two shots; several received placebo; per-sample allocation not given. Vaccine and placebo recipients were sampled on day 63 after the first injection. Based in Boston, the donor was an adult of 18-55 years. The source material was peripheral blood, sampled in a trial of Ad26.COV2.S vaccine versus placebo. The clonotype comes from a person between 18 and 65 years old who received the Ad26.COV2.S COVID-19 vaccine or a placebo. The chain is built from TRBV30 and TRBJ1-5; 7 bases are a match to TRBD1. The CDR3 sequence is CAWSQGGNQPQHF. The CDR3 coding sequence is TGTGCCTGGAGCCAGGGGGGCAATCAGCCCCAGCATTTT.